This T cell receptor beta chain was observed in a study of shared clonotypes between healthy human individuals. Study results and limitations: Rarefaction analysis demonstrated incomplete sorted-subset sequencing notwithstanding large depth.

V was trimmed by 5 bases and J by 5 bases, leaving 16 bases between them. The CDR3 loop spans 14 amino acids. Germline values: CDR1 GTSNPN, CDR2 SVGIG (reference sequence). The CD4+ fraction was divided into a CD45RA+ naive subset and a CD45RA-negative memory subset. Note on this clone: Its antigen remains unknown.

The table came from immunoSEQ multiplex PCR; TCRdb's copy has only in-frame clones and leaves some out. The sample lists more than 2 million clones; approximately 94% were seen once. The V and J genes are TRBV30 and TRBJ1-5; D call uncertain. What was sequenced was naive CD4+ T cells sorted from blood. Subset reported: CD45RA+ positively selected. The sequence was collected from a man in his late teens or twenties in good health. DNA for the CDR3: TGTGCCTGGGAGGGAGGGTCGGGAGATCAGCCCCAGCATTTT. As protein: CAWEGGSGDQPQHF.